Given below is one T cell receptor (beta chain) in context. The antigen is undetermined. The data were taken from a study of blood T cells in healthy people across ages. Findings of the study overall: Observed TCR beta diversity per million T cells went down as age went up. This fall followed a roughly linear course with age. Comparison with aged donors showed that long-lived donors had more naive CD4+ cells and higher diversity. Expanded clonotype changes were possibly confounded by unknown donor CMV status.

Combining a sample-barcoded 5' primer with a J-beta primer mix, a second PCR ran for roughly 7 to 11 cycles. Every cDNA was tagged by a template-switch adaptor with 12 random nucleotides. Each CDR3 protein gets one entry after TCRdb re-called the 5' RACE reads with MiXCR. The profile shows 1.5 million to 2 million distinct CDR3 sequences, around half of them singletons. Germline assignment: CDR1 LGHNA and CDR2 YSLEER. There are 15 residues in the CDR3. The V gene lost 0 bases and the J gene lost 4 bases, with 11 bases spanning the gap. This chain joins TRBV4-3 and TRBJ2-3; tentative D call: TRBD1 (5 bases). The specimen sequenced was blood. The clonotype originates from a woman aged 40-49 years in good health. CDR3 amino acids: CASSQDRDLADTQYF. The CDR3 DNA reads as TGCGCCAGCAGCCAAGACAGGGATCTCGCAGATACGCAGTATTTT.